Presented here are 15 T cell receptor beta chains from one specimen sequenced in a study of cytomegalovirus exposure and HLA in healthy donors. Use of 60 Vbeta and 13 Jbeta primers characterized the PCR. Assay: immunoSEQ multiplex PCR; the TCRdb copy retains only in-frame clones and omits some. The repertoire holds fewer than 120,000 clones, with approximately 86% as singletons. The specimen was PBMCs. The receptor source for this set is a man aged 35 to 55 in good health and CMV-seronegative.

As DNA, the CDR3 is TGTGCCAGCAGCTCCTCCGGGACAGGGAGTGAAAAACTGTTTTTT. It is translated as CASSSSGTGSEKLFF. The V call is TRBV9, the J call TRBJ1-4; 9 positions agree with TRBD1. CDR1 is SGDLS, CDR2 YYNGEE, per germline. This CDR3 contains 15 residues. Trimming at V came to 4 bases and at J to 7 bases, leaving 8 bases not matched to a gene.

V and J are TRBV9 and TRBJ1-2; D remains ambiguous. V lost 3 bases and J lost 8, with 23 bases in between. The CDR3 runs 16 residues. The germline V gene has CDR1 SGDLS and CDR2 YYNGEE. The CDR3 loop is CASSGSGIQDSGGYTF. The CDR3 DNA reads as TGTGCCAGCAGCGGGAGTGGGATACAAGATTCGGGGGGCTACACCTTC.

CDR3 loop: CASSSLTGRIRTGELFF. In nucleotides, the CDR3 is TGTGCCAGCAGTTCTCTGACAGGGAGGATAAGGACCGGGGAGCTGTTTTTT. The chain uses TRBV28 and TRBJ2-2; the D gene is possibly TRBD1 (7 bases). This CDR3 spans 17 amino acids. V lost 4 bases, J lost 5 bases, and 20 bases lay in between. CDR1 is MDHEN and CDR2 is SYDVKM in the germline V gene.

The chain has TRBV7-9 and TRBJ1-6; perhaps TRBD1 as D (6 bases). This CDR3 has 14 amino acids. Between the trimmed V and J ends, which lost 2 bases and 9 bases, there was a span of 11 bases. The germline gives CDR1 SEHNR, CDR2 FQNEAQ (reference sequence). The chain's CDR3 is CASSLSGEPSPLHF. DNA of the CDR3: TGTGCCAGCAGCTTATCAGGGGAGCCTTCACCCCTCCACTTT.

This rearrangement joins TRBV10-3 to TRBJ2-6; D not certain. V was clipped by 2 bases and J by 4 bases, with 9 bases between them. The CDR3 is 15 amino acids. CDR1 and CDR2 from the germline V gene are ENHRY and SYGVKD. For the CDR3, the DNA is TGTGCCATCAGTGAGACATCTCAAGGGGCCAACGTCCTGACTTTC. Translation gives CAISETSQGANVLTF.

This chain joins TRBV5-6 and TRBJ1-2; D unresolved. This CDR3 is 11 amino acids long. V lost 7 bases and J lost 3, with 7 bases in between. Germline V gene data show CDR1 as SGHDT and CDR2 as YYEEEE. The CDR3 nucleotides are TGTGCCAGCTCCCGGGACTATGGCTACACCTTC. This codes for CASSRDYGYTF.

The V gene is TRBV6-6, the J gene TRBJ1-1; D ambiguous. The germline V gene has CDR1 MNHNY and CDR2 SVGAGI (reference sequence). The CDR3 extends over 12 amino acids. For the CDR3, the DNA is TGTGCGACCGCGGAAGCCCACACTGAAGCTTTCTTT. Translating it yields CATAEAHTEAFF.

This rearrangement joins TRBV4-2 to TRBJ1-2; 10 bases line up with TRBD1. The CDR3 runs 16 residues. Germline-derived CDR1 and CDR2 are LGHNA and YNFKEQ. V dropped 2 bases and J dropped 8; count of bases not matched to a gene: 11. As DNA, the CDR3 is TGTGCCAGCAGCCAACCGGGACAGGGGATACCCTCGGGCTACACCTTC. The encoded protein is CASSQPGQGIPSGYTF.

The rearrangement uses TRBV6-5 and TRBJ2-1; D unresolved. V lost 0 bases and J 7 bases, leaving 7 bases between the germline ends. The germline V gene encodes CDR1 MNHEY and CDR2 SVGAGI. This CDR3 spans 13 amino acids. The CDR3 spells CASSYSKRNEQFF. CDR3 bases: TGTGCCAGCAGTTACTCCAAACGGAATGAGCAGTTCTTC.

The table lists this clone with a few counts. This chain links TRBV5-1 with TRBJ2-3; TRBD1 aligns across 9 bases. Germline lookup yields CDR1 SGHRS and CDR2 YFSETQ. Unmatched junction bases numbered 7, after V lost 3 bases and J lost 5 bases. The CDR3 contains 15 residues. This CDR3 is CASSSGQGHLDTQYF. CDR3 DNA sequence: TGCGCCAGCAGCTCGGGACAGGGACACTTAGATACGCAGTATTTT.

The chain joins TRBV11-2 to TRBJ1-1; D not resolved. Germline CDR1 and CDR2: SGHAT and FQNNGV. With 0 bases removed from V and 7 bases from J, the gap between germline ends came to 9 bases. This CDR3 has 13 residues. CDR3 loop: CASSLDPRREAFF. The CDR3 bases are TGTGCCAGCAGCTTAGATCCGAGGCGTGAAGCTTTCTTT.

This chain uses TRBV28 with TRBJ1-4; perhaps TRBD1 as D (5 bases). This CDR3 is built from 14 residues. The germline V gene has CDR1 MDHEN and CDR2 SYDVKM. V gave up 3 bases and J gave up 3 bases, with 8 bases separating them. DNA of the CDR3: TGTGCCAGCAGTTTGCCAGGGCCTAATGAAAAACTGTTTTTT. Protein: CASSLPGPNEKLFF.

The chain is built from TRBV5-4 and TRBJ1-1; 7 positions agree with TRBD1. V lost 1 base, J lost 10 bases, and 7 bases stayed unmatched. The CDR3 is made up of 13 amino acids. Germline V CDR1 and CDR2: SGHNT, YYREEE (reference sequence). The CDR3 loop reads CASSLQGQQSAFF. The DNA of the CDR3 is TGTGCCAGCAGCTTGCAGGGACAGCAGTCAGCTTTCTTT.

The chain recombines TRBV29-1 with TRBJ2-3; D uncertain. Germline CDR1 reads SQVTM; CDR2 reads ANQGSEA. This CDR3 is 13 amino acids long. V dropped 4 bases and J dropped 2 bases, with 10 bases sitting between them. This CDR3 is CSVVSYFTDTQYF. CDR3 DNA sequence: TGCAGCGTTGTCTCGTATTTCACAGATACGCAGTATTTT.

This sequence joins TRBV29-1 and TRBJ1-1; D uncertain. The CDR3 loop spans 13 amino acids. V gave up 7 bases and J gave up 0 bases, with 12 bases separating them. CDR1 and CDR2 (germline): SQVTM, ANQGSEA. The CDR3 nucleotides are TGCAGCGCCGTGGGCAGAATGAACACTGAAGCTTTCTTT. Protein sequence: CSAVGRMNTEAFF.